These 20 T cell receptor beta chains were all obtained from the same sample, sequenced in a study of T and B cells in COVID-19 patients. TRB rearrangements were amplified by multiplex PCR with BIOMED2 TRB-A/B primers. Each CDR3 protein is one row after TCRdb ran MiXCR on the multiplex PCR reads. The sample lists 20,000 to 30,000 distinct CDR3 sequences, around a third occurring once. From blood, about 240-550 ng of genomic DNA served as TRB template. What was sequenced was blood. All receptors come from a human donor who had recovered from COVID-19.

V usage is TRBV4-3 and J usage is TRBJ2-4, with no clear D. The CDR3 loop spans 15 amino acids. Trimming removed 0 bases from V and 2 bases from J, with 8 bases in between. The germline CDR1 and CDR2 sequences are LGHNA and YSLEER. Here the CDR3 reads CASSQEGFPKNIQYF. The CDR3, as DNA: TGCGCCAGCAGCCAAGAGGGCTTCCCCAAAAACATTCAGTACTTC.

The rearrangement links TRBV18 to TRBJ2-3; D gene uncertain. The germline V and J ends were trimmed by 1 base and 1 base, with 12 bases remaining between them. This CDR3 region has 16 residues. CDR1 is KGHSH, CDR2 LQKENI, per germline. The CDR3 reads CASSPRLDLRTDTQYF. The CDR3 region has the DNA TGTGCCAGCTCACCACGCCTCGATCTCCGCACAGATACGCAGTATTTT.

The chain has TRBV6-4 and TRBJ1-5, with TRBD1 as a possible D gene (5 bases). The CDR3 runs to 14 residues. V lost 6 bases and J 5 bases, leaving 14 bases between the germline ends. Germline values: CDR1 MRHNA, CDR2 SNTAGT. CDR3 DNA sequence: TGTGCCAGCAGGGCCGGGGCAGAACATCAGCCCCAGCATTTT. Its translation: CASRAGAEHQPQHF.

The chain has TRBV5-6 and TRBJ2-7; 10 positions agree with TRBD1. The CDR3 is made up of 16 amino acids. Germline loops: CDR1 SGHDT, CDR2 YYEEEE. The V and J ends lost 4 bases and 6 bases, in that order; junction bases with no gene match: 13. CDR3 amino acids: CASSPYPLGQGSEQYF. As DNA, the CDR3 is TGTGCCAGCAGCCCCTACCCCCTGGGACAGGGGAGCGAGCAGTACTTC. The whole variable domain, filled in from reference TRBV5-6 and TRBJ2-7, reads DAGVTQSPTHLIKTRGQQVTLRCSPKSGHDTVSWYQQALGQGPQFIFQYYEEEERQRGNFPDRFSGHQFPNYSSELNVNALLLGDSALYLCASSPYPLGQGSEQYFGPGTRLTVT.

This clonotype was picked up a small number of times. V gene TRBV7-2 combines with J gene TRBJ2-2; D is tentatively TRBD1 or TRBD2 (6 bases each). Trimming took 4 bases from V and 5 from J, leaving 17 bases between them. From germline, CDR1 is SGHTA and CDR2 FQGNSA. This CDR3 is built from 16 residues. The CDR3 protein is CASSSPGVGGTGELFF. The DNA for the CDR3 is TGTGCCAGCAGCTCCCCGGGGGTAGGGGGGACCGGGGAGCTGTTTTTT.

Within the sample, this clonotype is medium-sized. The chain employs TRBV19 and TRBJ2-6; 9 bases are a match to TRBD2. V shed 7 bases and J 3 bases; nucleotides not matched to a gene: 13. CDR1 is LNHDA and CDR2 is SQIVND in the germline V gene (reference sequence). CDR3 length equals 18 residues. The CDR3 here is CASKAGGLFRGGANVLTF. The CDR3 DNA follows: TGTGCCAGTAAAGCGGGGGGCCTTTTTCGCGGTGGGGCCAACGTCCTGACTTTC.

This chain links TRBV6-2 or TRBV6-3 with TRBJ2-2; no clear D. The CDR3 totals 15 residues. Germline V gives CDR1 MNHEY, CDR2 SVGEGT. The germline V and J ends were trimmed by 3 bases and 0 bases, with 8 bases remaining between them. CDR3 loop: CASSYSPPNTGELFF. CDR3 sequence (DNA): TGTGCCAGCAGTTATTCCCCTCCGAACACCGGGGAGCTGTTTTTT.

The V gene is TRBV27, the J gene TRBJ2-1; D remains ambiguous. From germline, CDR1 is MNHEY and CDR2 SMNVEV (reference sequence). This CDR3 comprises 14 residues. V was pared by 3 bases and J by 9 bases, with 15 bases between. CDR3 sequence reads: CASSFRSALGEQFF. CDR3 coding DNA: TGTGCCAGCAGTTTTCGCAGCGCTTTGGGTGAGCAGTTCTTC.

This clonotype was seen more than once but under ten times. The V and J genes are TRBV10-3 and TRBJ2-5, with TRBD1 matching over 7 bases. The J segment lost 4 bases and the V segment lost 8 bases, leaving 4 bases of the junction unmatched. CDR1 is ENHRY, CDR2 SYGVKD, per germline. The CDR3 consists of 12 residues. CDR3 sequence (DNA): TGTGCCATCCAGGCAGGGGGAGAGACCCAGTACTTC. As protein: CAIQAGGETQYF.

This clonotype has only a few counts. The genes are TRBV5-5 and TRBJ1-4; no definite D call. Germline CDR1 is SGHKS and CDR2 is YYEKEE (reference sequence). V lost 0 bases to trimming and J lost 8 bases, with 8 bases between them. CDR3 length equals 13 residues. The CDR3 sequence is CASSLGGGEKLFF. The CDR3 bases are TGTGCCAGCAGCTTGGGGGGAGGGGAAAAACTGTTTTTT.

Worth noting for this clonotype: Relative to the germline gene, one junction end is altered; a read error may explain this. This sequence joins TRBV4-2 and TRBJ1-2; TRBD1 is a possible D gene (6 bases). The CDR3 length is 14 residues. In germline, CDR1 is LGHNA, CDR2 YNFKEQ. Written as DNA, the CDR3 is TGCGCCAGCAGCCAAGATGAGGGGGTGGGTGGCTACACCTTC. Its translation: CASSQDEGVGGYTF.

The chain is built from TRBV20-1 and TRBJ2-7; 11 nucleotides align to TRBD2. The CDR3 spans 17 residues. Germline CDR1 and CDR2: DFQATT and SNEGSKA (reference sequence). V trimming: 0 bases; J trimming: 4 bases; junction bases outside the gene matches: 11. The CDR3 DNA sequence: TGCAGTGCTAGAGATCGACTAGCGGGGAAGCTCGGGTACGAGCAGTACTTC. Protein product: CSARDRLAGKLGYEQYF.

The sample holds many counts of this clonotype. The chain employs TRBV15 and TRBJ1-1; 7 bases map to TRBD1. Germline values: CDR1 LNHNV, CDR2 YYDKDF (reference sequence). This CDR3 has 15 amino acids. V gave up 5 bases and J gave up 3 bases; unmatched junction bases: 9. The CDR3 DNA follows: TGTGCCACCAGCGAGCGGGGGACAGTCGACACTGAAGCTTTCTTT. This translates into CATSERGTVDTEAFF. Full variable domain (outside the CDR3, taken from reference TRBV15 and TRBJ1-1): DAMVIQNPRYQVTQFGKPVTLSCSQTLNHNVMYWYQQKSSQAPKLLFHYYDKDFNNEADTPDNFQSRRPNTSFCFLDIRSPGLGDTAMYLCATSERGTVDTEAFFGQGTRLTVV.

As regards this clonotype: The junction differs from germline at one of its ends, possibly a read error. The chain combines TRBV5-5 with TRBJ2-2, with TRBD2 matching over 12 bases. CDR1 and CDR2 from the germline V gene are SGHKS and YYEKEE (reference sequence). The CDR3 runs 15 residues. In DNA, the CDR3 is TGCGCCAGCAGCTTGGTGGGACTAGCGGGCGGGGAGCTGTTTTTT. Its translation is CASSLVGLAGGELFF.

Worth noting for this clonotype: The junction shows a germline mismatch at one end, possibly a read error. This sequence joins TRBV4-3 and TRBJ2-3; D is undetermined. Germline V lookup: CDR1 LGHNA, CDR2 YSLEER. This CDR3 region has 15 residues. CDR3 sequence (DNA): TGTGCCAGCAGCCAGAGTGCTGCGATAGCAGATACGCAGTATTTT. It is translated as CASSQSAAIADTQYF.

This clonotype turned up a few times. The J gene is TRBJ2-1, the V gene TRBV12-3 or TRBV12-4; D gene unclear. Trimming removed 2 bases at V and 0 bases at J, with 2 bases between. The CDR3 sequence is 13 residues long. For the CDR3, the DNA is TGTGCCAGCAGTTTAAGCTCCTACAATGAGCAGTTCTTC. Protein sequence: CASSLSSYNEQFF.

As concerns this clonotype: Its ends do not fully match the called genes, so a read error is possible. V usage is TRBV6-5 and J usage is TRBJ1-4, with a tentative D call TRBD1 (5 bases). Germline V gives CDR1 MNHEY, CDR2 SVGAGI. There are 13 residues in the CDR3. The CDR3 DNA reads TGTGCCATCAGTGGGGGGTTGAATGAAAAACTGTTTTTT. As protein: CAISGGLNEKLFF.

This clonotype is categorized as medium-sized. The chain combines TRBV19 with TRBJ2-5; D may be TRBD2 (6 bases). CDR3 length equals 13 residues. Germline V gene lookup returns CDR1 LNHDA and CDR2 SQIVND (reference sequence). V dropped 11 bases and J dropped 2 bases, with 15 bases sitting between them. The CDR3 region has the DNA TGTGCCGTGCGGGGTAACATGCAAGAGACCCAGTACTTC. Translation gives CAVRGNMQETQYF.

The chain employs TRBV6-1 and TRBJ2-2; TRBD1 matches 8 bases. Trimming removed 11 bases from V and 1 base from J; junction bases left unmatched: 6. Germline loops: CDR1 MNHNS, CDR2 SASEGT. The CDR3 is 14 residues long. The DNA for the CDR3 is TGTGCCGGGACCGGGACAGGGAACACCGGGGAGCTGTTTTTT. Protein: CAGTGTGNTGELFF.

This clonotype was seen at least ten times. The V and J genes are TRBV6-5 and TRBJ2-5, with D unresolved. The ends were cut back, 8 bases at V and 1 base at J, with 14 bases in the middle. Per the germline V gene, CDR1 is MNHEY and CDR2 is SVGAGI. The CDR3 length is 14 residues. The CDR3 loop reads CASSQGGIQETQYF. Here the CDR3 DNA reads TGTGCCAGCTCCCAAGGCGGTATCCAAGAGACCCAGTACTTC.